This entry is about one TCR beta chain. As yet, its antigen is unknown. The data belong to a study of siplizumab effects on memory and regulatory T cells. General study results and limits: The alloresponse seemed to draw substantially on naive T cells, which appeared more diverse than memory cells.

Measured with immunoSEQ multiplex PCR; TCRdb has only the in-frame clones, and not every one. The sample consists of about 87,000 clones, around 90% of them appearing once. Germline CDR1 reads SGDLS; CDR2 reads YYNGEE. This CDR3 spans 14 amino acids. Between the trimmed V and J ends, which lost 4 bases and 0 bases, there was a span of 8 bases. The receptor was isolated from a human donor in good health. This sequence joins TRBV9 and TRBJ1-5, with unresolved D. Specimen: CD4+ T cells sorted from blood. This chain's CDR3 is CASSPWDSNQPQHF. In DNA, the CDR3 is TGTGCCAGCAGCCCTTGGGATAGCAATCAGCCCCAGCATTTT.